One sample yielded the 2 T cell receptor beta chains listed below, sequenced in a study of beta chain features in type 1 diabetes. The investigators reverse transcribed all of the isolated RNA, so they sequenced expressed TCRB transcripts. Produced via immunoSEQ multiplex PCR; TCRdb's table is partial and in-frame only. The sample has 680,000 or so clones; 15% to 18% are singletons. The sequencing input was naive CD4+ T cells from blood. The receptors come from a man between 18 and 29 years old in good health.

This clone was recorded once. The chain links TRBV6-5 to TRBJ1-1; D uncertain. The ends were cut back, 1 base at V and 0 bases at J, with 6 bases in the middle. Per germline, CDR1 MNHEY and CDR2 SVGAGI. The CDR3 consists of 14 residues. CDR3 in DNA: TGTGCCAGCAGTTACTGGGGTATGAACACTGAAGCTTTCTTT. Translation: CASSYWGMNTEAFF.

V usage is TRBV6-6 and J usage is TRBJ1-3; no firm D call. V was clipped by 10 bases and J by 7 bases, with 20 bases between them. This CDR3 spans 14 amino acids. Germline assignment: CDR1 MNHNY and CDR2 SVGAGI (reference sequence). The CDR3 sequence: CATRPPGIINTIYF. The CDR3 nucleotides read TGTGCCACTAGACCACCCGGGATAATTAACACCATATATTTT.